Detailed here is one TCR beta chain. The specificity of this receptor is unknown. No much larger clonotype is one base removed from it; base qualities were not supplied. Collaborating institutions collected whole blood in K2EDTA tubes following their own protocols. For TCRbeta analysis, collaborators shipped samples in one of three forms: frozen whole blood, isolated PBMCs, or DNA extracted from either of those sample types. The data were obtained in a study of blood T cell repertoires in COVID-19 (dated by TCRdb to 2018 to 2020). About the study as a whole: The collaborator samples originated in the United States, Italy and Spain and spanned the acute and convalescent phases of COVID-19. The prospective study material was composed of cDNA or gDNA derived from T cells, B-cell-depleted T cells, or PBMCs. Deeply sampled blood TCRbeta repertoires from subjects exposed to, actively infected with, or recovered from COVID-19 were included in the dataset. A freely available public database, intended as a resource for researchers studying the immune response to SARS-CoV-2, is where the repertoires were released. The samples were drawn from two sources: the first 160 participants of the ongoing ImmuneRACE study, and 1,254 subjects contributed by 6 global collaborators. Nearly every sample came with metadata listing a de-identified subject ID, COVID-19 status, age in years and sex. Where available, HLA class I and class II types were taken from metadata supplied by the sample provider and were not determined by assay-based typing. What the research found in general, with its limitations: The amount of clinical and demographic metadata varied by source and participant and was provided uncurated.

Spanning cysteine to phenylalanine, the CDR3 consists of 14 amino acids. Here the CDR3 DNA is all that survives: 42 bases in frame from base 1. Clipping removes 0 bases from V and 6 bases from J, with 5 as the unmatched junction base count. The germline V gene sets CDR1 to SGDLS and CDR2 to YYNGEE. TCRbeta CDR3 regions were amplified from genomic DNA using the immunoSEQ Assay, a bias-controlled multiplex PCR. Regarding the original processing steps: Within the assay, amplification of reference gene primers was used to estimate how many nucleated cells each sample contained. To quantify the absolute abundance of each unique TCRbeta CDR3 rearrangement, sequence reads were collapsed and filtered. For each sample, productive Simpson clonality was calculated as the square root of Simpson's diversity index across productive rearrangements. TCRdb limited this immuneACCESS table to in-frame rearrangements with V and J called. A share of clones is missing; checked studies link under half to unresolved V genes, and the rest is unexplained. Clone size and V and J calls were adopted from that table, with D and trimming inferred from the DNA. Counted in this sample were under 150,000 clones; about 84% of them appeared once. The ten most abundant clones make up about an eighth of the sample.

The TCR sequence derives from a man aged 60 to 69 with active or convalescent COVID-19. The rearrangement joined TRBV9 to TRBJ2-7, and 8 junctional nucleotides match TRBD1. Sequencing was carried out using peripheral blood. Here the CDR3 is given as CASSVGTGIGEQYF. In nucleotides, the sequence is TGTGCCAGCAGCGTAGGGACAGGGATTGGCGAGCAGTACTTC.